The 8 T cell receptor beta chains given below trace back to one sample, sequenced in a study of T-cell memory formation after mild COVID-19. TCRdb reanalysed the 5' RACE reads using MiXCR and keeps one entry per CDR3 protein. The repertoire includes hundreds of thousands of distinct CDR3 sequences, more than 20% of them detected once, and roughly an eighth sits in the top ten. Material: PBMCs or a T cell subset sorted from them (not recorded which). The source is an adult woman who had mild COVID-19 (a few samples of this study predate the infection). Cell type and time point are not known.

The chain is built from TRBV6-5 and TRBJ2-1; no definite D call. The V and J ends lost 0 bases and 5 bases respectively, with 8 bases between them. Per the germline V gene, CDR1 is MNHEY and CDR2 is SVGAGI. This CDR3 comprises 14 residues. CDR3 residues: CASSYSMGNNEQFF. The CDR3 coding sequence is TGTGCCAGCAGTTACTCGATGGGGAACAATGAGCAGTTCTTC.

The chain employs TRBV5-1 and TRBJ1-4; 8 nucleotides align to TRBD1. The V segment lost 2 bases and the J segment 9 bases; nucleotides outside the gene matches: 9. The CDR3 is made up of 15 amino acids. Germline V gene sequence: CDR1 SGHRS, CDR2 YFSETQ. CDR3 protein: CASSFADRDTQKLFF. Written as DNA, the CDR3 is TGCGCCAGCAGCTTCGCGGACAGGGATACTCAAAAACTGTTTTTT.

The rearrangement uses TRBV6-5 and TRBJ1-2; 8 bases are a match to TRBD1. The germline CDR1 and CDR2 sequences are MNHEY and SVGAGI. V was clipped by 6 bases and J by 7 bases; unmatched bases: 10. The CDR3 contains 14 residues. In nucleotides, the CDR3 is TGTGCCAGCAGCGCGACCCAGGGGGCGTCTGGCTACACCTTC. This sequence encodes CASSATQGASGYTF.

This clonotype turned up a few times. V is TRBV30 and J is TRBJ2-5; D remains ambiguous. V dropped 4 bases and J dropped 4 bases, with 7 bases sitting between them. Per the germline V gene, CDR1 is GTSNPN and CDR2 is SVGIG (reference sequence). The CDR3 contains 11 residues. The CDR3 DNA reads TGTGCCTGGACCTGGTCAGAGACCCAGTACTTC. Translating it yields CAWTWSETQYF.

This clonotype was counted only a few times. The chain is built from TRBV20-1 and TRBJ2-2, with 7 bases identical to TRBD1. Germline loops: CDR1 DFQATT, CDR2 SNEGSKA (reference sequence). After removal of 6 bases from V and 6 bases from J, the junction contained 7 bases not matched to a gene. This CDR3 region has 13 residues. The CDR3, as DNA: TGCAGTGCGCGACAGGGTTGGCCCGGGGAGCTGTTTTTT. Translated, it gives CSARQGWPGELFF.

This clonotype was seen more than once but under ten times. This chain's CDR3 is CASSPPVTAKAFF. The DNA of the CDR3 is TGTGCCAGCAGCCCACCGGTCACCGCCAAAGCTTTCTTT. The gene calls are TRBV11-2 and TRBJ1-1; D unclear. CDR3 length: 13 amino acids. The germline gives CDR1 SGHAT, CDR2 FQNNGV. V lost 5 bases and J 9 bases, leaving 16 bases between the germline ends.

This clonotype was found a few times. The rearrangement uses TRBV2 and TRBJ1-2; TRBD1 agrees at 7 bases. The CDR3 is 15 amino acids. Trimming cost V 10 bases and J 7 bases; bases outside gene matches: 18. Germline assignment: CDR1 SNHLY and CDR2 FYNNEI. The CDR3 reads CATRSTYRGAGGYTF. CDR3 sequence (DNA): TGTGCCACCCGGAGCACGTACAGGGGCGCCGGTGGCTACACCTTC.

This clonotype was detected a few times. The V gene is TRBV27, the J gene TRBJ1-2; the D gene is possibly TRBD1 (5 bases). The germline V and J ends were trimmed by 3 bases and 3 bases, with 11 bases remaining between them. Germline assignment: CDR1 MNHEY and CDR2 SMNVEV (reference sequence). The CDR3 loop spans 14 amino acids. CDR3 in DNA: TGTGCCAGCAGTTTGTGGGGGAGTGACTATGGCTACACCTTC. Its protein product is CASSLWGSDYGYTF.